This TCR beta chain was obtained from a study of CD8+CD57+ T cells in acquired aplastic anemia. The CDR3 totals 12 residues. The V end was cut by 3 bases, the J end by 5 bases, with 7 bases between. Per the germline V gene, CDR1 is SGHTA and CDR2 is FQGNSA. TCR beta VDJ and CDR3 profiles were obtained from a genomic DNA template. TCRdb reprocessed the reads via MiXCR and lists one record per CDR3 protein. The data contain some 120,000 distinct CDR3 sequences, 48% of them singletons. The sequencing sample was made of sorted CD4+, CD8+, or CD8+CD57+ T cells (not recorded which) from PBMCs. The TCR comes from a human donor in good health, serving as a control. The rearrangement joins TRBV7-2 to TRBJ1-2; D uncertain. The CDR3: CASSFSQYGYTF. In nucleotides, the CDR3 is TGTGCCAGCAGCTTCAGCCAGTATGGCTACACCTTC.